A selection of T cell receptor beta chains follows, all from one sample in a study of T cell repertoires in cytomegalovirus infection. No antigen has been assigned to these receptors. A single record per CDR3 protein comes from TCRdb applying MiXCR to the reads. The profile shows about 890,000 distinct CDR3 sequences, around 31% of them singletons. The source was cultured CD8+ T cells from PBMCs, collected from culture after CMV antigen stimulation. The receptors originated from a human donor in good health (CMV status not recorded). Some clones in this sample may be carry-over from other donors' samples. Both conserved end residues are part of each CDR3. Clone size is not always given. Where it is, it says once, few, many or a class for expanded clones.

J gene: TRBJ2-1; V gene: TRBV28; CDR3 length: 16; clone size: .; CDR3 protein: CASSTWTGRNYNEQFF
J gene: TRBJ2-7; V gene: TRBV18; CDR3 length: 15; clone size: .; CDR3 protein: CASSPPMTGVDEQYF
J gene: TRBJ1-1; V gene: TRBV27; CDR3 length: 15; clone size: .; CDR3 protein: CASRGRGGLNTEAFF
J gene: TRBJ1-2; V gene: TRBV9; CDR3 length: 14; clone size: few; CDR3 protein: CASSEDRAPMGYTF
J gene: TRBJ2-1; V gene: TRBV7-9; CDR3 length: 16; clone size: .; CDR3 protein: CASSFLDRGPGNEQFF
J gene: TRBJ2-5; V gene: TRBV7-6; CDR3 length: 16; clone size: .; CDR3 protein: CASSLGPRGDLETQYF
J gene: TRBJ2-7; V gene: TRBV12-3/TRBV12-4; CDR3 length: 12; clone size: .; CDR3 protein: CASTLGGYEQYF
J gene: TRBJ2-1; V gene: TRBV12-3/TRBV12-4; CDR3 length: 20; clone size: many; CDR3 protein: CASNWAGQGAIFRSYNEQFF
J gene: TRBJ2-5; V gene: TRBV7-6; CDR3 length: 13; clone size: many; CDR3 protein: CASSLSGGETQYF
J gene: TRBJ1-5; V gene: TRBV12-3/TRBV12-4; CDR3 length: 14; clone size: .; CDR3 protein: CASSIRGNNQPQHF
J gene: TRBJ1-1; V gene: TRBV24-1; CDR3 length: 12; clone size: .; CDR3 protein: CATSGPDREAFF
J gene: TRBJ2-1; V gene: TRBV20-1; CDR3 length: 16; clone size: .; CDR3 protein: CSAHKPGQGAYNEQFF
J gene: TRBJ2-2; V gene: TRBV12-3/TRBV12-4; CDR3 length: 15; clone size: few; CDR3 protein: CASRGMRRDTGELFF
J gene: TRBJ2-2; V gene: TRBV19; CDR3 length: 11; clone size: few; CDR3 protein: CASKKGGELFF
J gene: TRBJ1-2; V gene: TRBV10-3; CDR3 length: 13; clone size: few; CDR3 protein: CAISESQANGYTF
J gene: TRBJ1-1; V gene: TRBV5-1; CDR3 length: 14; clone size: few; CDR3 protein: CASSADRFSTEAFF
J gene: TRBJ2-1; V gene: TRBV15; CDR3 length: 15; clone size: few; CDR3 protein: CATSRDHIKWNEQFF
J gene: TRBJ2-3; V gene: TRBV2; CDR3 length: 15; clone size: .; CDR3 protein: CASSELRAGTDTQYF
J gene: TRBJ2-1; V gene: TRBV28; CDR3 length: 16; clone size: few; CDR3 protein: CASRIHRDGPYNEQFF
J gene: TRBJ2-6; V gene: TRBV7-8; CDR3 length: 15; clone size: many; CDR3 protein: CASSLWGSGANVLTF
J gene: TRBJ2-3; V gene: TRBV6-5; CDR3 length: 16; clone size: few; CDR3 protein: CASSYSGGGALDTQYF
J gene: TRBJ2-3; V gene: TRBV7-9; CDR3 length: 18; clone size: .; CDR3 protein: CASSYPSSGGPSADTQYF
J gene: TRBJ2-1; V gene: TRBV3-1; CDR3 length: 16; clone size: .; CDR3 protein: CASSLVGLAANNEQFF
J gene: TRBJ2-3; V gene: TRBV7-6; CDR3 length: 16; clone size: many; CDR3 protein: CASSLFSGGGTDTQYF
J gene: TRBJ1-2; V gene: TRBV27; CDR3 length: 16; clone size: .; CDR3 protein: CASSLRRVMGIYSYTF
J gene: TRBJ2-7; V gene: TRBV7-9; CDR3 length: 14; clone size: many; CDR3 protein: CASSLGTVPYEQYF
J gene: TRBJ1-5; V gene: TRBV3-1; CDR3 length: 16; clone size: .; CDR3 protein: CASSQDFGARNQPQHF
J gene: TRBJ1-5; V gene: TRBV6-5; CDR3 length: 15; clone size: few; CDR3 protein: CASSLDGNSNQPQHF
J gene: TRBJ1-1; V gene: TRBV6-2/TRBV6-3; CDR3 length: 15; clone size: .; CDR3 protein: CASSYTRTGNTEAFF
J gene: TRBJ2-1; V gene: TRBV7-8; CDR3 length: 14; clone size: many; CDR3 protein: CASRPGQGANEQFF
J gene: TRBJ2-1; V gene: TRBV5-1; CDR3 length: 16; clone size: few; CDR3 protein: CASTLNEYSGGADQFF
J gene: TRBJ2-1; V gene: TRBV29-1; CDR3 length: 15; clone size: .; CDR3 protein: CSVPTSGEFYNEQFF
J gene: TRBJ2-2; V gene: TRBV28; CDR3 length: 15; clone size: many; CDR3 protein: CASSLRPGGFGELFF
J gene: TRBJ2-5; V gene: TRBV7-9; CDR3 length: 15; clone size: few; CDR3 protein: CASSRLGTPEETQYF
J gene: TRBJ1-2; V gene: TRBV6-2/TRBV6-3; CDR3 length: 13; clone size: .; CDR3 protein: CASTLSYSVGYTF
J gene: TRBJ2-5; V gene: TRBV7-9; CDR3 length: 14; clone size: .; CDR3 protein: CASSPGTGQGTQYF
J gene: TRBJ2-1; V gene: TRBV4-3; CDR3 length: 17; clone size: few; CDR3 protein: CASSRSRTSGAYNEQFF
J gene: TRBJ1-1; V gene: TRBV6-1; CDR3 length: 12; clone size: few; CDR3 protein: CASEYSHSGAFF
J gene: TRBJ2-5; V gene: TRBV27; CDR3 length: 14; clone size: few; CDR3 protein: CASSLQGSGQTQYF
J gene: TRBJ1-2; V gene: TRBV27; CDR3 length: 14; clone size: .; CDR3 protein: CASSLTAGNYGYTF
J gene: TRBJ1-1; V gene: TRBV6-1; CDR3 length: 12; clone size: .; CDR3 protein: CASRTLNTEAFF
J gene: TRBJ2-6; V gene: TRBV10-3; CDR3 length: 16; clone size: .; CDR3 protein: CAIWGQGATGANVLTF
J gene: TRBJ2-7; V gene: TRBV7-6; CDR3 length: 15; clone size: .; CDR3 protein: CASSEEARGFNEQYF
J gene: TRBJ1-6; V gene: TRBV4-3; CDR3 length: 19; clone size: .; CDR3 protein: CASSQGGSGGSFYNSPLHF
J gene: TRBJ1-5; V gene: TRBV19; CDR3 length: 16; clone size: few; CDR3 protein: CASSLLGQISNQPQHF
J gene: TRBJ2-1; V gene: TRBV9; CDR3 length: 19; clone size: .; CDR3 protein: CASSVAYLAGGSTYNEQFF
J gene: TRBJ2-2; V gene: TRBV6-1; CDR3 length: 15; clone size: few; CDR3 protein: CASSLLGIFAGELFF
J gene: TRBJ2-1; V gene: TRBV12-3/TRBV12-4; CDR3 length: 11; clone size: few; CDR3 protein: CASSSAYEQFF
J gene: TRBJ2-7; V gene: TRBV14; CDR3 length: 15; clone size: .; CDR3 protein: CASSLQGGQLYEQYF
J gene: TRBJ2-2; V gene: TRBV7-2; CDR3 length: 14; clone size: .; CDR3 protein: CASSHPDGTGELFF
J gene: TRBJ1-6; V gene: TRBV9; CDR3 length: 18; clone size: .; CDR3 protein: CASSTSVAEGQGNSPLHF
J gene: TRBJ1-6; V gene: TRBV12-3/TRBV12-4; CDR3 length: 14; clone size: .; CDR3 protein: CASSLRDKRSPLHF
J gene: TRBJ2-1; V gene: TRBV12-3/TRBV12-4; CDR3 length: 11; clone size: few; CDR3 protein: CASSLGLAEEF